This entry lists 30 T cell receptor beta chains sequenced from one sample in a study of control samples from healthy donors and cancer patients. TCRdb keeps only in-frame clones here, not all; method: immunoSEQ multiplex PCR. The sample shows about 120,000 clones, 88% of them seen only once. Sequencing was done on a sample of blood. Receptors were obtained from a woman in her sixties or seventies in good health.

This clone was seen a single time. The chain is built from TRBV27 and TRBJ2-7; TRBD2 matches at 14 bases. The junction had 3 bases not matched to a gene; V was cut back by 5 bases and J by 3 bases. This CDR3 comprises 15 residues. The germline gives CDR1 MNHEY, CDR2 SMNVEV (reference sequence). CDR3 region: CASSKGTSGGYEQYF. DNA for the CDR3: TGTGCCAGCAGTAAAGGGACTAGCGGGGGCTACGAGCAGTACTTC.

The genes are TRBV12-3 or TRBV12-4 and TRBJ1-2; D is unclear. Trimming cost V 3 bases and J 7 bases, with 9 bases left between them. There are 12 residues in the CDR3. CDR3 DNA: TGTGCCAGCAGTTTCGTCCTGAGTGGCTACACCTTC. Translating it yields CASSFVLSGYTF.

The chain joins TRBV11-2 to TRBJ1-5; D may be TRBD1 (5 bases). Trimming left V 0 bases short and J 0 bases short, with 9 bases between. Germline-derived CDR1 and CDR2 are SGHAT and FQNNGV. The CDR3 has 16 residues. CDR3 protein: CASSLDGTGSNQPQHF. Written as DNA, the CDR3 is TGTGCCAGCAGCTTAGACGGGACCGGTAGCAATCAGCCCCAGCATTTT. Full variable domain (remainder filled in from reference TRBV11-2 and TRBJ1-5): EAGVAQSPRYKIIEKRQSVAFWCNPISGHATLYWYQQILGQGPKLLIQFQNNGVVDDSQLPKDRFSAERLKGVDSTLKIQPAKLEDSAVYLCASSLDGTGSNQPQHFGDGTRLSIL.

As for this clone: The sample has other DNA sequences that encode this CDR3 too. V gene TRBV18 combines with J gene TRBJ1-1; D is unresolved. The CDR3 loop spans 13 amino acids. V lost 1 base to trimming and J lost 1 base, with 4 bases between them. Germline-derived CDR1 and CDR2 are KGHSH and LQKENI. The CDR3 protein is CASSPQGNTEAFF. The CDR3 nucleotides are TGTGCCAGCTCACCACAGGGGAACACTGAAGCTTTCTTT.

CDR3 residues: CASSLAGMSEAFF. The DNA of the CDR3 is TGCGCCAGCAGCTTGGCCGGGATGTCTGAAGCTTTCTTT. The genes are TRBV5-1 and TRBJ1-1, with D hard to call. V gave up 0 bases and J gave up 6 bases, with 9 bases separating them. CDR1 and CDR2 from the germline V gene are SGHRS and YFSETQ. The CDR3 has 13 amino acids.

The chain combines TRBV3-1 (or the pseudogene TRBV3-2) with TRBJ1-6; D possibly corresponds to TRBD1 (6 bases). This CDR3 spans 13 amino acids. V lost 0 bases to trimming and J lost 10 bases, with 7 bases between them. Germline CDR1 is LGHDT and CDR2 is YNNKEL (reference sequence). This chain's CDR3 is CASSQERGSPLHF. The CDR3 DNA follows: TGTGCCAGCAGCCAAGAAAGGGGGTCACCCCTCCACTTT.

This chain links TRBV4-3 with TRBJ1-5, with D tentatively TRBD1 (5 bases). This CDR3 has 14 amino acids. The V gene lost 4 bases and the J gene lost 9 bases, with 16 bases spanning the gap. Germline V CDR1 and CDR2: LGHNA, YSLEER. Here the CDR3 DNA reads TGCGCCAGCAGCCCCGACCCGGGACGCGGGCCCCAGCATTTT. It translates to CASSPDPGRGPQHF.

The V and J genes are TRBV5-1 and TRBJ1-5; 8 bases line up with TRBD1. The CDR3 totals 15 residues. V lost 0 bases, J lost 5 bases, and 4 bases stayed unmatched. Germline CDR1 and CDR2: SGHRS and YFSETQ. The CDR3 nucleotides read TGCGCCAGCAGCTTGGATGACAGGGGCGATCAGCCCCAGCATTTT. This gives the protein CASSLDDRGDQPQHF.

V gene TRBV19 combines with J gene TRBJ2-1, with TRBD1 matching over 10 bases. There are 15 residues in the CDR3. In germline, CDR1 is LNHDA, CDR2 SQIVND (reference sequence). V dropped 5 bases and J dropped 3; count of bases not matched to a gene: 4. Here the CDR3 reads CASSGDRGNYNEQFF. The CDR3 nucleotides are TGTGCCAGTAGTGGGGACAGGGGAAACTACAATGAGCAGTTCTTC.

The chain uses TRBV6-1 and TRBJ1-5; D might be TRBD1 (5 bases). Trimming stripped 3 bases from V and 4 bases from J, with 10 bases between. Germline lookup yields CDR1 MNHNS and CDR2 SASEGT. The CDR3 loop spans 14 amino acids. The CDR3, as DNA: TGTGCCAGCAGTGATGGGGGTCAGAATCAGCCCCAGCATTTT. Protein sequence: CASSDGGQNQPQHF.

The V call is TRBV7-2, the J call TRBJ2-5; D is perhaps TRBD2 (6 bases). The germline CDR1 and CDR2 sequences are SGHTA and FQGNSA. The CDR3 has 17 amino acids. Trimming took 4 bases from V and 5 from J, leaving 23 bases between them. CDR3 nucleotide sequence: TGTGCCAGCAGCTCTCGACCCGGGACTCCGGCGGTCGAGACCCAGTACTTC. Translated: CASSSRPGTPAVETQYF.

The V gene is TRBV15, the J gene TRBJ2-2; the D gene could be TRBD1 or TRBD2 (5 bases each). The V gene lost 8 bases and the J gene lost 7 bases, with 26 bases spanning the gap. The germline V gene encodes CDR1 LNHNV and CDR2 YYDKDF (reference sequence). The CDR3 is made up of 17 amino acids. CDR3 coding DNA: TGTGCCACCCGGGACGGGCTTAGAGGTCATGGTAGCGGGGAGCTGTTTTTT. Its protein product is CATRDGLRGHGSGELFF.

The chain uses TRBV25-1 and TRBJ1-4; D gene ambiguous. CDR1 is MGHDK, CDR2 SYGVNS, per germline. The CDR3 runs to 14 residues. V lost 2 bases to trimming and J lost 5 bases, with 9 bases between them. The CDR3 loop reads CASSESLKNEKLFF. As DNA, the CDR3 is TGTGCCAGCAGTGAAAGTCTGAAAAATGAAAAACTGTTTTTT.

The J gene is TRBJ2-5, the V gene TRBV18; D call uncertain. The CDR3 runs to 13 residues. The germline CDR1 and CDR2 sequences are KGHSH and LQKENI. Between the trimmed V and J ends, which lost 1 base and 5 bases, there was a span of 8 bases. The CDR3 region has the DNA TGTGCCAGCTCACCACAGGTCGTGGAGACCCAGTACTTC. Its translation: CASSPQVVETQYF.

Written as DNA, the CDR3 is TGTGCCAGCAGTGAAGCGGTAGCGGGGACATACAATGAGCAGTTCTTC. Its translation: CASSEAVAGTYNEQFF. This sequence joins TRBV2 and TRBJ2-1; TRBD2 matches 8 bases. J gave up 4 bases and V 0 bases, and 5 bases lay outside the gene matches. The CDR3 is 16 amino acids. CDR1 and CDR2 from the germline V gene are SNHLY and FYNNEI.

The CDR3 reads CASSQGGSSPLHF. The CDR3 nucleotides are TGTGCCAGCAGCCAGGGGGGTAGTTCACCCCTCCACTTT. The V gene is TRBV3-1 (or the pseudogene TRBV3-2), the J gene TRBJ1-6; the D gene is possibly TRBD1 (5 bases). With 3 bases removed from V and 9 bases from J, the gap between germline ends came to 9 bases. The germline V gene has CDR1 LGHDT and CDR2 YNNKEL (reference sequence). This CDR3 region has 13 residues.

The rearrangement links TRBV7-3 to TRBJ2-3; 10 nucleotides line up with TRBD2. Germline values: CDR1 SGHTA, CDR2 FQGTGA. The CDR3 sequence is 15 residues long. Trimming took 5 bases from V and 6 from J; bases not matched to a gene: 8. CDR3 DNA: TGTGCCAGCAGCCCCACTAGCGGGGTAGGGGATACGCAGTATTTT. Protein: CASSPTSGVGDTQYF.

The J gene is TRBJ1-1, the V gene TRBV4-2; TRBD1 matches at 11 bases. After removal of 1 base from V and 11 bases from J, the junction contained 9 bases not matched to a gene. This CDR3 region has 15 residues. Germline CDR1 and CDR2: LGHNA and YNFKEQ. The CDR3 is CASSQVSDRGQEAFF. The CDR3 nucleotides read TGTGCCAGCAGCCAAGTATCGGACAGGGGGCAGGAGGCTTTCTTT.

The V and J genes are TRBV7-3 and TRBJ2-2; D gene ambiguous. V was shortened by 5 bases and J by 7 bases, with 8 bases between the two germline ends. This CDR3 is built from 12 residues. Germline values: CDR1 SGHTA, CDR2 FQGTGA. CDR3 in amino acids: CASSQGSGELFF. The CDR3 DNA is TGTGCCAGCAGCCAAGGAAGCGGGGAGCTGTTTTTT. Based on the CDR3 plus reference TRBV7-3 and TRBJ2-2, the full variable domain is GAGVSQTPSNKVTEKGKYVELRCDPISGHTALYWYRQSLGQGPEFLIYFQGTGAADDSGLPNDRFFAVRPEGSVSTLKIQRTERGDSAVYLCASSQGSGELFFGEGSRLTVL.

The CDR3 loop reads CASSVLAGGVTDTQYF. The CDR3 DNA is TGTGCCAGCAGCGTCCTAGCGGGGGGTGTGACAGATACGCAGTATTTT. V usage is TRBV9 and J usage is TRBJ2-3; 11 bases are a match to TRBD2. Germline V gene lookup returns CDR1 SGDLS and CDR2 YYNGEE. The CDR3 is 16 amino acids. Germline trimming cut 2 bases from V and 3 bases from J; bases unmatched to any gene: 5.

The J gene is TRBJ1-2, the V gene TRBV7-8, with D possibly being TRBD1 (5 bases). The V gene's germline CDR1 is SGHVS and CDR2 FQNEAQ. Trimming removed 5 bases at V and 5 bases at J, with 18 bases between. The CDR3 loop spans 15 amino acids. Written as DNA, the CDR3 is TGTGCCAGCAGCCCCGGGCCGGGGGAGATTTATGGCTACACCTTC. Protein product: CASSPGPGEIYGYTF.

As to this clone: In the same sample, other DNA sequences code for this CDR3. The chain combines TRBV4-3 with TRBJ2-3; a possible D gene is TRBD2 (5 bases). The V and J ends lost 3 bases and 4 bases respectively, with 8 bases between them. The CDR3 consists of 13 residues. Germline V gives CDR1 LGHNA, CDR2 YSLEER. The CDR3 bases are TGCGCCAGCAGCCAGGGAGAGGCAGATACGCAGTATTTT. This codes for CASSQGEADTQYF.

This clone was seen once. The chain is built from TRBV12-3 or TRBV12-4 and TRBJ1-2; TRBD1 is a possible D gene (6 bases). V shed 9 bases and J shed 4 bases, with 15 bases lying between them. The CDR3 has 13 residues. The CDR3 nucleotides read TGTGCCAGTTCGAGCGGGGGCGTCTATGGCTACACCTTC. It yields the protein CASSSGGVYGYTF.

This clone was counted once. The chain links TRBV5-8 to TRBJ1-5, with 7 bases identical to TRBD1. Trimming removed 4 bases from V and 7 bases from J; junction bases left unmatched: 11. The CDR3 is 15 amino acids. Germline loops: CDR1 SGHTS, CDR2 YDEGEE. In nucleotides, the CDR3 is TGTGCCAGCAGCCCCCGAGGGGGCACTGGGCAGCCCCAGCATTTT. It translates to CASSPRGGTGQPQHF. Filled out from reference TRBV5-8 and TRBJ1-5, the complete variable domain reads EAGVTQSPTHLIKTRGQQATLRCSPISGHTSVYWYQQALGLGLQFLLWYDEGEERNRGNFPPRFSGRQFPNYSSELNVNALELEDSALYLCASSPRGGTGQPQHFGDGTRLSIL.

The chain links TRBV5-6 to TRBJ1-1, with TRBD1 matching 12 bases. Germline V gene data show CDR1 as SGHDT and CDR2 as YYEEEE. Unmatched junction bases numbered 4, after V lost 4 bases and J lost 6 bases. This CDR3 spans 14 amino acids. The CDR3 spells CASSRDRGRAEAFF. The CDR3 nucleotides read TGTGCCAGCAGCCGGGACAGGGGGCGAGCTGAAGCTTTCTTT.

In its sample, this clone was seen once. This rearrangement joins TRBV4-2 to TRBJ2-1, with TRBD2 as a possible D gene (5 bases). V was shortened by 0 bases and J by 1 base, with 10 bases between the two germline ends. The CDR3 is 16 residues long. Germline V CDR1 and CDR2: LGHNA, YNFKEQ. The CDR3 spells CASSQDTLASYNEQFF. The CDR3, as DNA: TGTGCCAGCAGCCAAGATACCCTAGCATCCTACAATGAGCAGTTCTTC.

The chain joins TRBV2 to TRBJ2-7; D assignment may be TRBD1 or TRBD2 (6 bases each). The CDR3 length is 16 residues. Germline CDR1 reads SNHLY; CDR2 reads FYNNEI. Trimming cost V 7 bases and J 1 base, with 20 bases left between them. The CDR3, as DNA: TGTGCCAGCATCCTCGAGGGGGGCCTCCTATCCTACGAGCAGTACTTC. Protein product: CASILEGGLLSYEQYF.

This sequence joins TRBV24-1 and TRBJ2-2; D remains unclear. V was shortened by 3 bases and J by 5 bases, with 3 bases between the two germline ends. The CDR3 sequence is 12 residues long. Germline CDR1 reads KGHDR; CDR2 reads SFDVKD. CDR3 nucleotide sequence: TGTGCCACCAGTGATATAACCGGGGAGCTGTTTTTT. Translated, it gives CATSDITGELFF.

CDR3 sequence (DNA): TGTGCCAGCAGTTACTCGAGGCAGAACTATGGCTACACCTTC. This gives the protein CASSYSRQNYGYTF. The V gene is TRBV6-2 or TRBV6-3, the J gene TRBJ1-2; D is uncertain. Deletions cut 0 bases from V and 2 bases from J, with 7 bases between. The CDR3 is 14 residues long. Per germline, CDR1 MNHEY and CDR2 SVGEGT.

Here the CDR3 DNA reads TGTGCCAGTAGTATCGGGGCCTATAATGAAAAACTGTTTTTT. Its translation is CASSIGAYNEKLFF. The chain recombines TRBV19 with TRBJ1-4, with D perhaps matching TRBD1 (5 bases). In germline, CDR1 is LNHDA, CDR2 SQIVND (reference sequence). The germline V and J ends were trimmed by 3 bases and 4 bases, with 9 bases remaining between them. This CDR3 comprises 14 residues.